This T cell receptor (beta chain) appears in the sequencing data of a study of T cell repertoires in cytomegalovirus infection. Study details: Researchers turned to recently identified HLA-C-restricted CMV epitopes as well as well-studied HLA-B-restricted ones. Public TCR beta signatures indicated both CMV infection and matching HLA type. Broader study findings: Individuals carrying CMV plus the relevant HLA were identified by cumulative frequency of public TCR beta families.

The sample holds many counts of this clonotype. What it binds is not known. V was cut by 0 bases and J by 10 bases, with 16 bases left in between. This CDR3 has 16 amino acids. Germline V gives CDR1 SGHTA, CDR2 FQGNSA. TCRdb re-called the reads through MiXCR, storing one row per CDR3 protein. Found here are about 470,000 distinct CDR3 sequences, approximately 40% of them singletons; the top ten hold just under 45%. The receptor was derived from a human donor in good health (CMV status not recorded). Some clones in this sample may be carry-over from other donors' samples. This chain joins TRBV7-2 and TRBJ1-6; possible D gene TRBD1, 6 bases. The sequencing used cultured PBMCs, collected from culture after CMV antigen stimulation. DNA for the CDR3: TGTGCCAGCAGCTTAGCTTACGACAGGTCCTACTCACCCCTCCACTTT. Residues: CASSLAYDRSYSPLHF.